This T cell receptor beta chain appears in the sequencing data of a study of blood T cells in healthy people across ages. Study outcomes and limitations: Expanded clonotype changes were possibly confounded by unknown donor CMV status. Since the PBMCs were unsorted, naive and antigen-experienced cells could not be conclusively compared. The study found more naive CD4+ cells and higher diversity in long-lived than aged donors.

Germline CDR1 reads DFQATT; CDR2 reads SNEGSKA (reference sequence). This CDR3 is 15 amino acids long. Trimming took off 2 bases at V and 2 bases at J, with 13 bases between the two ends. Samples each yielded at least 6 micrograms of total RNA. About this clonotype: Its antigen is undetermined.

Combining a sample-barcoded 5' primer with a J-beta primer mix, a second PCR ran for 7 to 11 cycles. TCRdb re-derived calls from the 5' RACE reads in MiXCR, one entry per CDR3 protein. The sample includes 780,000 or so distinct CDR3 sequences, 45% to 70% seen only once; the top ten take around a quarter. This rearrangement joins TRBV20-1 to TRBJ1-5, with D possibly TRBD1 on 5 matching bases. This clonotype originated in a middle-aged man in good health. The sequenced material came from blood. As DNA, the CDR3 is TGCAGTGCTAGATCAGGGTTGGGCGGCAATCAGCCCCAGCATTTT. It translates to CSARSGLGGNQPQHF.